A selection of T cell receptor beta chains follows, all from one sample in a study of T-cell memory formation after mild COVID-19. TCRdb re-derived calls from the 5' RACE reads in MiXCR, one entry per CDR3 protein. The profile shows about 560,000 distinct CDR3 sequences, approximately 15% of them singletons. The sequenced sample consisted of PBMCs or a T cell subset sorted from them (not recorded which). These receptor sequences come from an adult woman who had mild COVID-19 (a few samples of this study predate the infection). Cell type and time point are not known. CDR3s leave out the opening cysteine and the closing phenylalanine or tryptophan. Fields, in order: V gene, D gene, CDR3 protein. A D gene is named only where the DNA matches it firmly.

V gene: TRBV7-2; D gene: TRBD2; CDR3 protein: ASSRLAGGSYNEQF
V gene: TRBV4-2; D gene: .; CDR3 protein: ASSPTPGSGDTQY
V gene: TRBV20-1; D gene: .; CDR3 protein: SARTTYEQY
V gene: TRBV7-3; D gene: .; CDR3 protein: ASSSFVGEKLF
V gene: TRBV5-6; D gene: .; CDR3 protein: ASSLLSGRLKGRGRDNEQF
V gene: TRBV6-1; D gene: TRBD1; CDR3 protein: ASSSGTGSSNEQF
V gene: TRBV7-8; D gene: TRBD2; CDR3 protein: ASSPKWASGQETQY
V gene: TRBV18; D gene: .; CDR3 protein: ASSPLRGELAKNIQY
V gene: TRBV12-3/TRBV12-4; D gene: .; CDR3 protein: ASSLDQRGADTQY
V gene: TRBV5-1; D gene: TRBD2; CDR3 protein: ASSLVELGGEIPLPNTGELF
V gene: TRBV29-1; D gene: TRBD2; CDR3 protein: SVDLAGGPYEQY
V gene: TRBV5-1; D gene: .; CDR3 protein: ASSLAPITEQF
V gene: TRBV7-2; D gene: .; CDR3 protein: ASSLAVGGSSYNEQF
V gene: TRBV5-1; D gene: .; CDR3 protein: ASSLDRPKETQY
V gene: TRBV7-2; D gene: TRBD2; CDR3 protein: ASSLALAGPYNEQF
V gene: TRBV6-5; D gene: .; CDR3 protein: ASSGGGARSNSPLH
V gene: TRBV7-2; D gene: TRBD2; CDR3 protein: ASSLGAGLAGHTQY
V gene: TRBV19; D gene: .; CDR3 protein: ASSSAGSMNTEAF
V gene: TRBV30; D gene: .; CDR3 protein: AWSWNRGNQPQH
V gene: TRBV28; D gene: .; CDR3 protein: ASTRVNTEAF
V gene: TRBV7-2; D gene: .; CDR3 protein: ASSLGVRQPQH
V gene: TRBV7-3; D gene: TRBD1; CDR3 protein: ASKLRQGQPLEETQY
V gene: TRBV12-3/TRBV12-4; D gene: TRBD1; CDR3 protein: ASSLETGGSYEQY
V gene: TRBV12-3/TRBV12-4; D gene: .; CDR3 protein: ASSSRVGGYT
V gene: TRBV12-3/TRBV12-4; D gene: .; CDR3 protein: ASSLWENYEQY
V gene: TRBV12-3/TRBV12-4; D gene: TRBD2; CDR3 protein: ASSLMRLAGEWGAKNIQY
V gene: TRBV4-3; D gene: TRBD1; CDR3 protein: ASSQDWDRGITGELF